This entry lists 4 T cell receptor beta chains sequenced from one sample in a study of T-cell reconstitution after alpha-beta-depleted transplantation in children. During its preparation, the TCRbeta library received unique molecular identifiers. One entry per CDR3 protein results from TCRdb running MiXCR on the PCR reads. The sample holds 350,000 to 500,000 distinct CDR3 sequences; 43% are singletons and the top ten take 25% to 30%. This material consisted of PBMCs, taken before TCRalphabeta/CD19-depleted stem cell transplant. The receptors derive from a girl under 10 years old with aplastic anemia, due to receive a stem cell transplant.

This clonotype occurred many times. The chain has TRBV5-1 and TRBJ2-5; 7 bases align to TRBD1. The germline gives CDR1 SGHRS, CDR2 YFSETQ. This CDR3 has 13 residues. V trimming: 8 bases; J trimming: 5 bases; junction bases outside the gene matches: 9. In nucleotides, the CDR3 is TGCGCCAGTAAGACAGGGCGACGGGAGACCCAGTACTTC. Its protein product is CASKTGRRETQYF. Together with reference TRBV5-1 and TRBJ2-5, the CDR3 gives the full variable domain: KAGVTQTPRYLIKTRGQQVTLSCSPISGHRSVSWYQQTPGQGLQFLFEYFSETQRNKGNFPGRFSGRQFSNSRSEMNVSTLELGDSALYLCASKTGRRETQYFGPGTRLLVL.

CDR3 amino acids: CASSSPRGQGAVEQYF. The CDR3 DNA reads as TGCGCCAGCAGCTCGCCGAGGGGACAGGGGGCAGTCGAGCAGTACTTC. This rearrangement joins TRBV5-1 to TRBJ2-7; the match to TRBD1 covers 12 bases. V lost 3 bases and J lost 6; bases outside the gene matches: 10. CDR1 is SGHRS and CDR2 is YFSETQ in the germline V gene. The CDR3 is 16 amino acids.

This clonotype was detected ten times or more. The V gene is TRBV5-4, the J gene TRBJ1-2, with no clear D. The CDR3 runs 12 residues. Trimming stripped 1 base from V and 6 bases from J, with 7 bases between. Germline V CDR1 and CDR2: SGHNT, YYREEE (reference sequence). The CDR3 spells CASSLSGNGYTF. For the CDR3, the DNA is TGTGCCAGCAGCTTGTCGGGAAATGGCTACACCTTC.

The V call is TRBV2, the J call TRBJ1-2; 7 bases are shared with TRBD1. The V gene end was trimmed by 7 bases and the J gene end by 5 bases; junction bases not matched to a gene: 4. The germline V gene encodes CDR1 SNHLY and CDR2 FYNNEI. The CDR3 has 12 residues. The CDR3 nucleotides read TGTGCCAGCACCGTACAGGGGTATGGCTACACCTTC. Its protein is CASTVQGYGYTF.